Following are 26 T cell receptor beta chains from one sample sequenced in a study of cytomegalovirus exposure and HLA in healthy donors. Produced via immunoSEQ multiplex PCR; TCRdb's table is partial and in-frame only. The sample yields 120,000 or so clones, more than 95% seen once. Sequenced sample: PBMCs. These receptors all come from a man aged 18 to 35 in good health and CMV-seronegative.

V is TRBV5-8 and J is TRBJ1-1, with no clear D. CDR3 length equals 13 residues. V was clipped by 2 bases and J by 6 bases, with 11 bases between them. Germline V CDR1 and CDR2: SGHTS, YDEGEE. For the CDR3, the DNA is TGTGCCAGCAGCTTCGGAGATTCGTCTGAAGCTTTCTTT. It translates to CASSFGDSSEAFF. Full variable domain (remainder filled in from reference TRBV5-8 and TRBJ1-1): EAGVTQSPTHLIKTRGQQATLRCSPISGHTSVYWYQQALGLGLQFLLWYDEGEERNRGNFPPRFSGRQFPNYSSELNVNALELEDSALYLCASSFGDSSEAFFGQGTRLTVV.

This clone was counted once. V and J are TRBV13 and TRBJ2-1, with D uncertain. The CDR3 covers 13 residues. Trimming removed 5 bases from V and 9 bases from J, with 14 bases in between. CDR1 is PRHDT and CDR2 is FYEKMQ in the germline V gene (reference sequence). CDR3 region: CASSTLPQPEQFF. Here the CDR3 DNA reads TGTGCCAGCAGCACCCTCCCACAGCCTGAGCAGTTCTTC.

This chain connects TRBV5-4 to TRBJ1-2; 7 nucleotides align to TRBD1. The CDR3 consists of 16 residues. Germline CDR1 is SGHNT and CDR2 is YYREEE (reference sequence). Losses at the gene ends were 0 bases for V and 0 bases for J; bases not matched to a gene: 5. CDR3 sequence reads: CASSLESGQPNYGYTF. CDR3 coding DNA: TGTGCCAGCAGCTTGGAATCGGGACAGCCTAACTATGGCTACACCTTC.

This clone was observed once. The chain recombines TRBV10-3 with TRBJ2-7, with a tentative D call TRBD1 (6 bases). The CDR3 covers 14 residues. The V gene lost 0 bases and the J gene lost 5 bases, with 11 bases spanning the gap. The germline CDR1 and CDR2 sequences are ENHRY and SYGVKD. The CDR3 loop is CAISESQGLHEQYF. The CDR3 DNA reads as TGTGCCATCAGTGAGTCACAGGGTTTGCACGAGCAGTACTTC.

The chain joins TRBV28 to TRBJ1-2; tentatively, D is TRBD1 (5 bases). The ends were cut back, 7 bases at V and 0 bases at J, with 12 bases in the middle. Germline values: CDR1 MDHEN, CDR2 SYDVKM. There are 14 residues in the CDR3. DNA of the CDR3: TGTGCCAGCACCGGGGCGGGGACTAACTATGGCTACACCTTC. It yields the protein CASTGAGTNYGYTF.

J is TRBJ2-5 and V is TRBV5-1, with a possible D match to TRBD1 (5 bases). Trimming removed 4 bases from V and 4 bases from J, with 17 bases in between. CDR3 length: 15 residues. Germline V gene sequence: CDR1 SGHRS, CDR2 YFSETQ. The CDR3 coding sequence is TGCGCCAGCAGCCTCGGTGTAGGGGTGCGAGAGACCCAGTACTTC. It codes for CASSLGVGVRETQYF.

The chain combines TRBV7-9 with TRBJ2-1; TRBD1 matches at 8 bases. Germline V gene sequence: CDR1 SEHNR, CDR2 FQNEAQ (reference sequence). The CDR3 totals 17 residues. V lost 0 bases and J lost 3; bases outside the gene matches: 7. The CDR3 bases are TGTGCCAGCAGCTTAGCGCTTGGACAGGGAAACTACAATGAGCAGTTCTTC. Translating it yields CASSLALGQGNYNEQFF.

The chain combines TRBV7-8 with TRBJ2-2; 8 positions agree with TRBD1. Trimming at V came to 2 bases and at J to 5 bases, leaving 13 bases not matched to a gene. Germline V gives CDR1 SGHVS, CDR2 FQNEAQ. The CDR3 runs to 18 residues. DNA for the CDR3: TGTGCCAGCAGCTTAAAGGGGACCCGGGACAGGAGGACCGGGGAGCTGTTTTTT. Translated: CASSLKGTRDRRTGELFF.

The chain carries TRBV7-9 and TRBJ2-5, with 7 bases identical to TRBD1. The J segment lost 5 bases and the V segment lost 5 bases, leaving 14 bases of the junction unmatched. Germline V CDR1 and CDR2: SEHNR, FQNEAQ (reference sequence). The CDR3 is 16 residues long. The CDR3 loop reads CASSEGTVPYRETQYF. CDR3 nucleotides: TGTGCCAGCAGCGAAGGGACAGTTCCTTACCGCGAGACCCAGTACTTC.

The chain carries TRBV2 and TRBJ1-5; unclear D gene. V lost 2 bases to trimming and J lost 4 bases, with 12 bases between them. Germline CDR1 reads SNHLY; CDR2 reads FYNNEI. The CDR3 runs 15 residues. The DNA of the CDR3 is TGTGCCAGCAGTGAACCTTATGGCACAAATCAGCCCCAGCATTTT. This codes for CASSEPYGTNQPQHF. The entire variable domain, with the rest obtained from reference TRBV2 and TRBJ1-5, is as follows: EPEVTQTPSHQVTQMGQEVILRCVPISNHLYFYWYRQILGQKVEFLVSFYNNEISEKSEIFDDQFSVERPDGSNFTLKIRSTKLEDSAMYFCASSEPYGTNQPQHFGDGTRLSIL.

The rearrangement uses TRBV9 and TRBJ2-3; 15 bases match TRBD2. Germline V gene lookup returns CDR1 SGDLS and CDR2 YYNGEE. The CDR3 runs to 18 residues. The ends lost 4 bases at V and 5 bases at J; junction bases unmatched: 11. CDR3 nucleotides: TGTGCCAGCAGCTCCCCGGGACTAGCGGGAGGTATTGGAGATACGCAGTATTTT. Translated, it gives CASSSPGLAGGIGDTQYF.

The chain joins TRBV7-2 to TRBJ1-1; D perhaps matches TRBD1 (5 bases). CDR3 length: 14 amino acids. In germline, CDR1 is SGHTA, CDR2 FQGNSA. Trimming removed 4 bases at V and 1 base at J, with 10 bases between. This CDR3 reads CASSSRQPNTEAFF. CDR3 coding DNA: TGTGCCAGCAGCTCAAGACAGCCGAACACTGAAGCTTTCTTT. Full variable domain (missing parts from reference TRBV7-2 and TRBJ1-1): GAGVSQSPSNKVTEKGKDVELRCDPISGHTALYWYRQSLGQGLEFLIYFQGNSAPDKSGLPSDRFSAERTGGSVSTLTIQRTQQEDSAVYLCASSSRQPNTEAFFGQGTRLTVV.

The chain is built from TRBV13 and TRBJ2-7, with 8 positions matching TRBD1. J lost 0 bases, V lost 5 bases, and 3 bases had no gene match. This CDR3 has 14 residues. CDR1 is PRHDT, CDR2 FYEKMQ, per germline (reference sequence). The CDR3 DNA reads as TGTGCCAGCAGCAACAGGGGGAGCTCCTACGAGCAGTACTTC. Protein product: CASSNRGSSYEQYF.

The chain links TRBV28 to TRBJ1-2; 10 positions match TRBD1. This CDR3 has 15 residues. From germline, CDR1 is MDHEN and CDR2 SYDVKM. J gave up 7 bases and V 7 bases, and 12 bases lay outside the gene matches. The CDR3 region has the DNA TGTGCCAGCACCCTCCCGGGACAGGGGCTTGGTGGCTACACCTTC. Its translation is CASTLPGQGLGGYTF.

The chain uses TRBV15 and TRBJ2-7, with D perhaps TRBD2 (5 bases). The CDR3 length is 15 residues. Germline V CDR1 and CDR2: LNHNV, YYDKDF (reference sequence). The V end was cut by 1 base, the J end by 0 bases, with 10 bases between. CDR3 DNA: TGTGCCACCAGCAGAGTGAGCGGCATCTCCTACGAGCAGTACTTC. Its protein product is CATSRVSGISYEQYF. The variable domain in full, with the rest retrieved from reference TRBV15 and TRBJ2-7, is DAMVIQNPRYQVTQFGKPVTLSCSQTLNHNVMYWYQQKSSQAPKLLFHYYDKDFNNEADTPDNFQSRRPNTSFCFLDIRSPGLGDTAMYLCATSRVSGISYEQYFGPGTRLTVT.

CDR3 sequence (DNA): TGTGCCAGCAGTTCCGCGGACGGGAGCTCCTACGAGCAGTACTTC. This gives the protein CASSSADGSSYEQYF. The V call is TRBV27, the J call TRBJ2-7, with D perhaps matching TRBD2 (6 bases). Trimming took off 4 bases at V and 0 bases at J, with 13 bases between the two ends. The germline gives CDR1 MNHEY, CDR2 SMNVEV (reference sequence). CDR3 length equals 15 residues.

The table lists this clone with a count of one. The CDR3 spells CASSQDRGEFSTQYF. DNA of the CDR3: TGCGCCAGCAGCCAAGATCGGGGGGAATTTAGTACGCAGTATTTT. The rearrangement uses TRBV4-3 and TRBJ2-3, with 7 bases aligning to TRBD2. CDR3 size: 15 residues. Germline trimming cut 0 bases from V and 8 bases from J; bases unmatched to any gene: 8. CDR1 LGHNA and CDR2 YSLEER come from the germline V gene.

This clone was observed a handful of times. One junction end does not reproduce the germline sequence, and a read error may be involved. The chain carries TRBV7-7 and TRBJ2-7; 8 bases line up with TRBD2. The CDR3 runs to 13 residues. Germline V gene sequence: CDR1 SSHAT, CDR2 FNYEAQ (reference sequence). The DNA of the CDR3 is TGTGCTAGCAGCTCTGAGGCGGGAGGCGAGCAGTACTTC. Its translation is CASSSEAGGEQYF. Full variable domain (remainder filled in from reference TRBV7-7 and TRBJ2-7): GAGVSQSPRYKVTKRGQDVTLRCDPISSHATLYWYQQALGQGPEFLTYFNYEAQPDKSGLPSDRFSAERPEGSISTLTIQRTEQRDSAMYRCASSSEAGGEQYFGPGTRLTVT.

The V and J genes are TRBV14 and TRBJ1-2; no clear D gene. Germline V lookup: CDR1 SGHDN, CDR2 FVKESK. This CDR3 is built from 15 residues. Deletions cut 0 bases from V and 4 bases from J, with 12 bases between. CDR3 bases: TGTGCCAGCAGCCAAGAACTGTTGGTCGGCTATGGCTACACCTTC. It specifies CASSQELLVGYGYTF.

The chain uses TRBV27 and TRBJ1-2; 9 positions agree with TRBD1. After removal of 6 bases from V and 8 bases from J, the junction contained 4 bases not matched to a gene. CDR3 length: 12 residues. Germline V gene lookup returns CDR1 MNHEY and CDR2 SMNVEV (reference sequence). The CDR3 DNA reads TGTGCCAGCAGCCCAACAGGGGGCGGCTACACCTTC. This gives the protein CASSPTGGGYTF.

J is TRBJ2-1 and V is TRBV5-1; 14 bases map to TRBD2. There are 18 residues in the CDR3. CDR1 and CDR2 (germline): SGHRS, YFSETQ. The V gene end was trimmed by 0 bases and the J gene end by 2 bases; junction bases not matched to a gene: 4. The CDR3 region is CASSLGLAGGLTYNEQFF. The CDR3 DNA sequence: TGCGCCAGCAGCTTGGGACTAGCGGGAGGGTTGACCTACAATGAGCAGTTCTTC.

This CDR3 is CASSVGRQGGGVNTEAFF. In nucleotides, the CDR3 is TGTGCCAGCAGCGTAGGGAGACAGGGCGGCGGGGTGAACACTGAAGCTTTCTTT. V and J are TRBV9 and TRBJ1-1, with TRBD1 identical over 7 bases. Germline V gene data show CDR1 as SGDLS and CDR2 as YYNGEE. The trim removed 0 bases at V and 0 bases at J, leaving 11 bases unmatched. The CDR3 has 18 residues.

The chain has TRBV4-3 and TRBJ2-1, with 8 bases identical to TRBD1. Per the germline V gene, CDR1 is LGHNA and CDR2 is YSLEER. Losses at the gene ends were 3 bases for V and 6 bases for J; bases not matched to a gene: 10. The CDR3 length is 16 residues. The CDR3 here is CASSQGPLTGANEQFF. Here the CDR3 DNA reads TGCGCCAGCAGCCAGGGGCCTTTGACAGGGGCCAATGAGCAGTTCTTC.

The chain employs TRBV2 and TRBJ2-1; 14 positions agree with TRBD2. The CDR3 is made up of 16 amino acids. Losses at the gene ends were 7 bases for V and 7 bases for J; bases not matched to a gene: 9. Germline loops: CDR1 SNHLY, CDR2 FYNNEI. CDR3: CASKPTSGRAGNEQFF. DNA for the CDR3: TGTGCCAGCAAGCCGACTAGCGGGAGGGCGGGAAATGAGCAGTTCTTC. Combining the CDR3 with reference TRBV2 and TRBJ2-1 gives the whole variable domain EPEVTQTPSHQVTQMGQEVILRCVPISNHLYFYWYRQILGQKVEFLVSFYNNEISEKSEIFDDQFSVERPDGSNFTLKIRSTKLEDSAMYFCASKPTSGRAGNEQFFGPGTRLTVL.

The rearrangement joins TRBV10-3 to TRBJ1-2; TRBD1 agrees at 8 bases. The germline gives CDR1 ENHRY, CDR2 SYGVKD. This CDR3 spans 15 amino acids. The junction had 2 bases not matched to a gene; V was cut back by 2 bases and J by 0 bases. The CDR3 is CAISEGQGANYGYTF. The CDR3 DNA is TGTGCCATCAGTGAGGGACAGGGAGCTAACTATGGCTACACCTTC.

The rearrangement joins TRBV5-4 to TRBJ2-1; weak D call: TRBD2 (6 bases). This CDR3 region has 13 residues. V was pared by 2 bases and J by 9 bases, with 12 bases between. Germline CDR1 SGHNT, CDR2 YYREEE (reference sequence). CDR3 residues: CASSFGEVREQFF. CDR3 sequence (DNA): TGTGCCAGCAGCTTTGGGGAGGTTCGTGAGCAGTTCTTC.